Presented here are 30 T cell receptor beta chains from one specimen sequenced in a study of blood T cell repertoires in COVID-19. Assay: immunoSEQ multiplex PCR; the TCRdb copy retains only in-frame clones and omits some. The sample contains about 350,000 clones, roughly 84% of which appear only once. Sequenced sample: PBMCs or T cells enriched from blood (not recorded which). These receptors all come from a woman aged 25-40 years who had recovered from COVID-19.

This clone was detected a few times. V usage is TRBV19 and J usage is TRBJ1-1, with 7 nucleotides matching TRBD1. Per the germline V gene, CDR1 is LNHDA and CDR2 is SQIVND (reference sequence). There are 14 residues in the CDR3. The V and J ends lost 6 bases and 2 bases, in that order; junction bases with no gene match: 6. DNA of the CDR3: TGTGCCAGTAGAGTTACAGGGGCAAACACTGAAGCTTTCTTT. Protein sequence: CASRVTGANTEAFF.

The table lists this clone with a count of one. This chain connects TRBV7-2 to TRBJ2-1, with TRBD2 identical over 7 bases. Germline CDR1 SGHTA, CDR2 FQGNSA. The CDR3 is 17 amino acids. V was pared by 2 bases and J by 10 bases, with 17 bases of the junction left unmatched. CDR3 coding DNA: TGTGCCAGCAGCTTAATGCCCGCGGGGGTGGGGCAATGGGAGCAGTTCTTC. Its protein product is CASSLMPAGVGQWEQFF.

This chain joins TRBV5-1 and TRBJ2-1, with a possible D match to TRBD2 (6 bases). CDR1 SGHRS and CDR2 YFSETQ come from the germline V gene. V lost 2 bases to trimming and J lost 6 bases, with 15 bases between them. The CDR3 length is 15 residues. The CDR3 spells CASSLSLALSNEQFF. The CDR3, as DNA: TGCGCCAGCAGCTTATCTCTAGCGCTTTCCAATGAGCAGTTCTTC.

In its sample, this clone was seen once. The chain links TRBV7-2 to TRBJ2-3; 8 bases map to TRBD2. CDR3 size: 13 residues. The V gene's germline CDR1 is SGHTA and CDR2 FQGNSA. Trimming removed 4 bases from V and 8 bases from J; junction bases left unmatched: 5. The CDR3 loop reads CASSSTSGITQYF. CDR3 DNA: TGTGCCAGCAGCTCAACTAGCGGAATTACGCAGTATTTT.

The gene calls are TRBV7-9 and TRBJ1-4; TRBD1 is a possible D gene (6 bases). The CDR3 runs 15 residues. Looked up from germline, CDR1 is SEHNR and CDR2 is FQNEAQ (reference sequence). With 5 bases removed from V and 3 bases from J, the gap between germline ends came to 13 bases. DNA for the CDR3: TGTGCCAGCAGCGCGACAGGCCTGTCTAATGAAAAACTGTTTTTT. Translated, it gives CASSATGLSNEKLFF.

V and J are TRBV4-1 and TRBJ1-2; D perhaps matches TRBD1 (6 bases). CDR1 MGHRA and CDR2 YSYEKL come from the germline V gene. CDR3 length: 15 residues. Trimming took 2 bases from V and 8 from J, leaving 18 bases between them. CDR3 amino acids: CASSQLVLGHRGYTF. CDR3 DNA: TGCGCCAGCAGCCAACTGGTACTGGGACACAGGGGCTACACCTTC.

This CDR3 reads CASSQVGTEVYEQYF. The CDR3 DNA follows: TGTGCCAGCAGCCAAGTAGGGACTGAAGTCTACGAGCAGTACTTC. The chain employs TRBV3-1 (or the pseudogene TRBV3-2) and TRBJ2-7, with a tentative D call TRBD2 (6 bases). This CDR3 is built from 15 residues. Germline V CDR1 and CDR2: LGHDT, YNNKEL (reference sequence). V was shortened by 1 base and J by 3 bases, with 13 bases between the two germline ends.

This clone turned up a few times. The DNA of the CDR3 is TGTGCCACAGAAGGGCCTAGCGGGGGCCCCGGGGCCCAAGAGACCCAGTACTTC. Translation: CATEGPSGGPGAQETQYF. The chain carries TRBV2 and TRBJ2-5, with TRBD2 matching 10 bases. CDR1 is SNHLY, CDR2 FYNNEI, per germline. The CDR3 covers 18 residues. Losses at the gene ends were 10 bases for V and 1 base for J; bases not matched to a gene: 18.

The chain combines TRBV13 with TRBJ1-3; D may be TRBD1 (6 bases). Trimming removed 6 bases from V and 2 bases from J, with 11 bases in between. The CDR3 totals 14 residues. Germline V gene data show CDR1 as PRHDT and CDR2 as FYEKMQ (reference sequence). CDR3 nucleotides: TGTGCCAGCAGTTCCAGGGGCGCTGGAAACACCATATATTTT. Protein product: CASSSRGAGNTIYF.

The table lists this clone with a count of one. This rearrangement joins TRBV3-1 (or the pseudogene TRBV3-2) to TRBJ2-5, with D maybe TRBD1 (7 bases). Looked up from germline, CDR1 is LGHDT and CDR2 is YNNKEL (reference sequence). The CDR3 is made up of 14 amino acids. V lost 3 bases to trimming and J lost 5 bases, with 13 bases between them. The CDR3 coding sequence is TGTGCCAGCAGCCACACGACAGGGAGGGAGACCCAGTACTTC. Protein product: CASSHTTGRETQYF.

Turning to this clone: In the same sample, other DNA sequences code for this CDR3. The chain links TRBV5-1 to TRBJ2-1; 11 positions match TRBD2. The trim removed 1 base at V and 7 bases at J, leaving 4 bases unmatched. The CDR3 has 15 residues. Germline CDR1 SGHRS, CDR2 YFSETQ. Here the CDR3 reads CASSLSLAGGNEQFF. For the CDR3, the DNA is TGCGCCAGCAGCTTGTCTCTAGCGGGAGGAAATGAGCAGTTCTTC.

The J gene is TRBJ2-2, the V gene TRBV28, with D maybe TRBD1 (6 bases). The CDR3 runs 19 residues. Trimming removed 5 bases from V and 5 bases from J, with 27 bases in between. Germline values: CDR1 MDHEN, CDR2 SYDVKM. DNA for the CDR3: TGTGCCAGCAGTAAGCGACAGGCCAGAACGCTAAGGTATACCGGGGAGCTGTTTTTT. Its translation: CASSKRQARTLRYTGELFF.

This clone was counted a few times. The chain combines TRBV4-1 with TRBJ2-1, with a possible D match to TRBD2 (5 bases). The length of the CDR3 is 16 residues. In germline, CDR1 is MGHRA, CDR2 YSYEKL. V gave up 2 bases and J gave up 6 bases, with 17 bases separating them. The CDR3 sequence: CASSQISSLWGNEQFF. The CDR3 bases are TGCGCCAGCAGCCAAATTTCTAGCCTCTGGGGCAATGAGCAGTTCTTC.

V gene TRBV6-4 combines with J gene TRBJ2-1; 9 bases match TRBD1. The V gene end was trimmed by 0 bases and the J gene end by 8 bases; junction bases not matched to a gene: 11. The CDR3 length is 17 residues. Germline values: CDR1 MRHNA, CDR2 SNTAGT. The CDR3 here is CASSDSLTGQGLHEQFF. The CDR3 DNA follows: TGTGCCAGCAGTGACTCGCTAACGGGACAGGGTCTTCATGAGCAGTTCTTC.

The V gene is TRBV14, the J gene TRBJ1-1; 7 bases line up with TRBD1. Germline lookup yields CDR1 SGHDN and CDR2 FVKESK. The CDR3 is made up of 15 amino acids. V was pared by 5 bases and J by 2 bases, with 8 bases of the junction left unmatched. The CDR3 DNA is TGTGCCAGCAGCAGGGGACAGCGGCCTAACACTGAAGCTTTCTTT. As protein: CASSRGQRPNTEAFF. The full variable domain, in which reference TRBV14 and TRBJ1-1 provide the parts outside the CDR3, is EAGVTQFPSHSVIEKGQTVTLRCDPISGHDNLYWYRRVMGKEIKFLLHFVKESKQDESGMPNNRFLAERTGGTYSTLKVQPAELEDSGVYFCASSRGQRPNTEAFFGQGTRLTVV.

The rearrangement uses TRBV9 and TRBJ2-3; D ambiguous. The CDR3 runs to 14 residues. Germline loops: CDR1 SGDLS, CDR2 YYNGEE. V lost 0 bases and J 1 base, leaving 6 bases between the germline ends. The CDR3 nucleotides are TGTGCCAGCAGCGTAGTAGAGGGCACAGATACGCAGTATTTT. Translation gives CASSVVEGTDTQYF.

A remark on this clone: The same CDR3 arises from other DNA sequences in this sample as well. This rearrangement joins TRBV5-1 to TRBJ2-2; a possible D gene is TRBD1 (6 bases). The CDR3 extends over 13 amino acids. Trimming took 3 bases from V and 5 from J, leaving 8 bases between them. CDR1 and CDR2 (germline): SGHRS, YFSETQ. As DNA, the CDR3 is TGCGCCAGCAGCTCACAGGGAACCGGGGAGCTGTTTTTT. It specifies CASSSQGTGELFF.

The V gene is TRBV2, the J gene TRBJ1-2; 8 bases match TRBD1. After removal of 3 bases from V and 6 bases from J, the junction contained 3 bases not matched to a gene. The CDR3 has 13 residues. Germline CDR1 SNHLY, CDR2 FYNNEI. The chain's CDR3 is CASSDRGLHGYTF. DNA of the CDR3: TGTGCCAGCAGTGACAGGGGGCTGCATGGCTACACCTTC.

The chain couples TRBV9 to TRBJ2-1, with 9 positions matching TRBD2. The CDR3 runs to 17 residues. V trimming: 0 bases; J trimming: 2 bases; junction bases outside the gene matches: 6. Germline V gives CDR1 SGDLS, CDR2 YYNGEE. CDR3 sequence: CASSVEGASGTYNEQFF. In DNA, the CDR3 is TGTGCCAGCAGCGTAGAAGGGGCTAGCGGGACCTACAATGAGCAGTTCTTC.

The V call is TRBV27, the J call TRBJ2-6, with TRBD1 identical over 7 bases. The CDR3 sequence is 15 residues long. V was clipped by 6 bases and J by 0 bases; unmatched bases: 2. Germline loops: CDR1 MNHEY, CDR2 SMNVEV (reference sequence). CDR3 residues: CASRRQGSGANVLTF. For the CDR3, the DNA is TGTGCCAGCAGGCGACAGGGCTCTGGGGCCAACGTCCTGACTTTC.

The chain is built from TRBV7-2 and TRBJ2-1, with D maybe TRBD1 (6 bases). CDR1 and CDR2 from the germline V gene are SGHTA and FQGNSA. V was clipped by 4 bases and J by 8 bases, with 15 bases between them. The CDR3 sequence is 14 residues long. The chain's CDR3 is CASSSTQGSDEQFF. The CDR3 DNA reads TGTGCCAGCAGCTCAACGCAGGGGTCGGATGAGCAGTTCTTC.

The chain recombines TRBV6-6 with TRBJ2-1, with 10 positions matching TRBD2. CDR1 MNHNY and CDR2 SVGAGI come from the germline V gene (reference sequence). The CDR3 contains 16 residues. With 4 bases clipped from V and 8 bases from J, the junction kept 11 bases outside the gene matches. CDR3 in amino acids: CASSWEAGGREHEQFF. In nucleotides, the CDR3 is TGTGCCAGCAGTTGGGAAGCGGGAGGGCGGGAACATGAGCAGTTCTTC.

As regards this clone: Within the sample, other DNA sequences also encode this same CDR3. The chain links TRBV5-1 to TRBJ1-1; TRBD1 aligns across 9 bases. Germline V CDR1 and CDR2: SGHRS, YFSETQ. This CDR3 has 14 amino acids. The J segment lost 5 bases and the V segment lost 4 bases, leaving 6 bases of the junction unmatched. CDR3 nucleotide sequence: TGCGCCAGCAGCGTGGGACAGGGTGGGACTGAAGCTTTCTTT. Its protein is CASSVGQGGTEAFF.

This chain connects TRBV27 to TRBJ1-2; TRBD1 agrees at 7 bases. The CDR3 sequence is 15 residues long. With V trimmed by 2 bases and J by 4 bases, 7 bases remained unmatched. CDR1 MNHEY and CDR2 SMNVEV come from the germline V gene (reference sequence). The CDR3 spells CASSLGSGGIYGYTF. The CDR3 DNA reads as TGTGCCAGCAGTTTAGGTTCAGGGGGAATCTATGGCTACACCTTC.

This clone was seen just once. CDR3 in amino acids: CASSLDRVNTEAFF. The CDR3 coding sequence is TGTGCCAGCAGCTTAGACAGGGTGAACACTGAAGCTTTCTTT. The chain joins TRBV7-2 to TRBJ1-1, with D maybe TRBD1 (6 bases). The CDR3 spans 14 residues. Germline CDR1 and CDR2: SGHTA and FQGNSA. Trimming left V 1 base short and J 0 bases short, with 6 bases between.

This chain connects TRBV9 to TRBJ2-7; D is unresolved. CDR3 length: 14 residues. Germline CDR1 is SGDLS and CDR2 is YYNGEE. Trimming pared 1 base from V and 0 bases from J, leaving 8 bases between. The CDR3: CASSVSSSSYEQYF. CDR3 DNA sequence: TGTGCCAGCAGCGTATCGTCTAGCTCCTACGAGCAGTACTTC.

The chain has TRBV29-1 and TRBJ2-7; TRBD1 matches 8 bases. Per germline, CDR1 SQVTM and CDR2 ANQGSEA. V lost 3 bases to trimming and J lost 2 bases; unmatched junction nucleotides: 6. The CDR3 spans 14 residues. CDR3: CSVEVGTGTYEQYF. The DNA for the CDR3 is TGCAGCGTTGAGGTTGGGACAGGCACCTACGAGCAGTACTTC.

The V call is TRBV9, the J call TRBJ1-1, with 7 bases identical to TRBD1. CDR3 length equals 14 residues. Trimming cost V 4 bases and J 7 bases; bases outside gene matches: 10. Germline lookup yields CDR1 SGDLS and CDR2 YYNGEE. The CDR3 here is CASSPRTQGGEAFF. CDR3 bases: TGTGCCAGCAGCCCAAGGACGCAGGGGGGTGAAGCTTTCTTT.

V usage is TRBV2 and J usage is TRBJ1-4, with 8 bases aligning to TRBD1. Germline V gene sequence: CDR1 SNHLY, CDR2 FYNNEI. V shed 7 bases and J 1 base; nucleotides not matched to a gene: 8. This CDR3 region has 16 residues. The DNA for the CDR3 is TGTGCCAGCAATGGTCAGGGGGCGCAAACTAATGAAAAACTGTTTTTT. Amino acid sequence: CASNGQGAQTNEKLFF.

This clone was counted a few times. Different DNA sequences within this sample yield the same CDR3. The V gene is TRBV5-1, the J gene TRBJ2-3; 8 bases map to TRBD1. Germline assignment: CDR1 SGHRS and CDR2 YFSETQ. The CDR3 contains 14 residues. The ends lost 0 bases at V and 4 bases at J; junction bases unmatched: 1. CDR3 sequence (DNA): TGCGCCAGCAGCTTGGGACAGGGGTCAGATACGCAGTATTTT. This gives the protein CASSLGQGSDTQYF.